A selection of T cell receptor beta chains follows, all from one sample in a study of shared clonotypes between healthy human individuals. TCRdb's table, derived via immunoSEQ multiplex PCR, lists solely in-frame clones and lacks some. The sample has around 1.4 million clones, roughly 98.5% seen once. The sequencing input was naive CD4+ T cells sorted from blood. These receptors were collected from a man younger than 40 in good health. Each CDR3 is given with its conserved first and last residue. A D gene is named only where the DNA matches it firmly. Size values are once, few and many counts, or a class for expanded clones, and some rows have none.

abundance | d_gene | j_gene | v_gene | CDR3aa | CDR3nt
once | TRBD1 | TRBJ1-2 | TRBV6-5 | CATGTGGIYGYTF | TGTGCCACAGGGACAGGTGGGATCTATGGCTACACCTTC
NA | NA | TRBJ2-2 | TRBV6-5 | CASSYNRMNTGELFF | TGTGCCAGCAGTTACAACAGAATGAACACCGGGGAGCTGTTTTTT
few | NA | TRBJ2-2 | TRBV14 | CASSQPTGELFF | TGTGCCAGCAGCCAACCGACAGGGGAGCTGTTTTTT
NA | NA | TRBJ2-7 | TRBV7-2 | CASSGIGTPEAGSYEQYF | TGTGCCAGCAGCGGGATAGGGACCCCAGAGGCAGGCTCCTACGAGCAGTACTTC
NA | TRBD1 | TRBJ2-3 | TRBV15 | CATSGRDRGREFWHSTDTQYF | TGTGCCACCAGCGGCCGGGACAGGGGGCGCGAGTTCTGGCATAGCACAGATACGCAGTATTTT
NA | NA | TRBJ2-1 | TRBV28 | CASSTPGVEQFF | TGTGCCAGCAGTACCCCAGGGGTTGAGCAGTTCTTC
NA | NA | TRBJ1-1 | TRBV6-5 | CASSWNRVFEAFF | TGTGCCAGCAGTTGGAACCGGGTCTTTGAAGCTTTCTTT
NA | TRBD1 | TRBJ1-1 | TRBV5-1 | CASSLGDSLEAFF | TGCGCCAGCAGCTTAGGGGACAGCTTAGAAGCTTTCTTT
NA | TRBD2 | TRBJ2-1 | TRBV14 | CASSRRGTSGIYNEQFF | TGTGCCAGCAGCCGGCGCGGGACTAGCGGTATCTACAATGAGCAGTTCTTC
NA | NA | TRBJ2-1 | TRBV4-1 | CASSQEGVSSYNEQFF | TGCGCCAGCAGCCAAGAGGGGGTAAGCTCCTACAATGAGCAGTTCTTC
NA | NA | TRBJ2-1 | TRBV5-1 | CASSLDVYEQFF | TGCGCCAGCAGCTTGGACGTCTATGAGCAGTTCTTC
NA | NA | TRBJ1-4 | TRBV7-9 | CASSSTQGERQVVWRKLFF | TGTGCCAGCAGCTCAACTCAGGGCGAGAGACAGGTGGTCTGGCGAAAACTGTTTTTT
NA | TRBD2 | TRBJ2-1 | TRBV28 | CASSPRPTVLAGLPFF | TGTGCCAGCAGCCCAAGGCCGACGGTACTAGCGGGGCTTCCGTTCTTC
NA | NA | TRBJ2-7 | TRBV27 | CASSLQGSYEQYF | TGTGCCAGCAGTTTACAGGGCTCCTACGAGCAGTACTTC
NA | NA | TRBJ1-2 | TRBV29-1 | CSVERGGGRFYGYTF | TGCAGCGTTGAGCGGGGTGGGGGGAGGTTCTATGGCTACACCTTC
NA | NA | TRBJ2-5 | TRBV7-9 | CASSPDETQYF | TGTGCCAGCAGCCCCGACGAGACCCAGTACTTC
NA | TRBD2 | TRBJ2-1 | TRBV9 | CASSVSGSPYNEQFF | TGTGCCAGCAGCGTTAGCGGGAGCCCCTACAATGAGCAGTTCTTC
NA | NA | TRBJ1-1 | TRBV11-2 | CASSFAEAFF | TGTGCCAGCAGCTTCGCTGAAGCTTTCTTT
NA | NA | TRBJ1-2 | TRBV27 | CASDGPGPSREKIYGYTF | TGTGCCAGCGACGGCCCGGGACCCAGCAGGGAGAAGATCTATGGCTACACCTTC
NA | NA | TRBJ2-3 | TRBV7-9 | CASSPYRGGRPDTQYF | TGTGCCAGCAGCCCCTACAGGGGGGGGCGCCCAGATACGCAGTATTTT
NA | NA | TRBJ2-7 | TRBV15 | CATSRPGTSYEQYF | TGTGCCACCAGCAGACCCGGGACCTCCTACGAGCAGTACTTC
NA | NA | TRBJ2-2 | TRBV13 | CASSFRRGVLGLFF | TGTGCCAGCAGCTTTAGGCGGGGCGTCCTCGGGCTGTTTTTT
NA | TRBD1 | TRBJ1-1 | TRBV6-1 | CASSEGTGGTISTEAFF | TGTGCCAGCAGTGAAGGGACAGGGGGGACGATAAGCACTGAAGCTTTCTTT
NA | NA | TRBJ2-5 | TRBV2 | CASKESGVETQYF | TGTGCCAGCAAAGAAAGTGGAGTCGAGACCCAGTACTTC
NA | TRBD1 | TRBJ2-1 | TRBV28 | CASSTSRTGYNEQFF | TGTGCCAGCAGTACCTCCCGGACAGGGTACAATGAGCAGTTCTTC
NA | NA | TRBJ2-7 | TRBV28 | CASSLIGGEQYF | TGTGCCAGCAGTTTAATAGGGGGCGAGCAGTACTTC
NA | NA | TRBJ1-3 | TRBV27 | CASTFQVNQGNTIYF | TGTGCCAGCACCTTCCAGGTTAACCAGGGAAACACCATATATTTT
NA | TRBD2 | TRBJ2-1 | TRBV5-6 | CASSSSGRGFYNEQFF | TGTGCCAGCAGCTCTAGCGGGAGAGGCTTCTACAATGAGCAGTTCTTC
once | TRBD1 | TRBJ1-4 | TRBV2 | CASRTDRVIEKLFF | TGTGCCAGCAGGACGGACAGGGTGATTGAAAAACTGTTTTTT
NA | NA | TRBJ2-1 | TRBV9 | CASSLGADNEQFF | TGTGCCAGCAGCTTGGGAGCCGACAATGAGCAGTTCTTC
NA | TRBD2 | TRBJ2-1 | TRBV18 | CASSRLADLAYNEQFF | TGTGCCAGCTCACGTCTAGCGGACTTGGCCTACAATGAGCAGTTCTTC
NA | TRBD2 | TRBJ2-2 | TRBV11-3 | CASSLDGAGGTTGELFF | TGTGCCAGCAGCTTAGACGGCGCGGGAGGGACCACCGGGGAGCTGTTTTTT
once | NA | TRBJ1-2 | TRBV12-5 | CASGSPPGRGYTF | TGTGCTAGTGGTTCCCCGCCGGGGCGTGGCTACACCTTC
NA | TRBD2 | TRBJ2-1 | TRBV5-1 | CASSLTSGSYNEQFF | TGCGCCAGCAGCTTAACTAGCGGGAGCTACAATGAGCAGTTCTTC
NA | NA | TRBJ2-2 | TRBV14 | CASSPTGGELFF | TGTGCCAGCAGCCCGACAGGCGGGGAGCTGTTTTTT
once | TRBD1 | TRBJ2-7 | TRBV5-4 | CASSPTDKPGGEQYF | TGTGCCAGCAGCCCCACGGACAAGCCAGGGGGCGAGCAGTACTTC
NA | NA | TRBJ1-1 | TRBV9 | CASSVGGVLPPNTEAFF | TGTGCCAGCAGCGTAGGGGGGGTCCTACCTCCGAACACTGAAGCTTTCTTT
once | TRBD2 | TRBJ2-7 | TRBV4-3 | CASSHSSGGGSYEQYF | TGCGCCAGCAGCCATAGTTCCGGCGGGGGATCCTACGAGCAGTACTTC
NA | NA | TRBJ2-7 | TRBV5-1 | CASSLGTKVYDRYEQYF | TGCGCCAGCAGCTTGGGTACGAAAGTATACGACCGCTACGAGCAGTACTTC